The clone carrying this T cell receptor (beta chain) was found many times. The target antigen is unknown. These data come from a study of regulatory T cells in long-lasting Graves disease. Specified time point: newly diagnosed GD, antithyroid drugs for less than 3 months. The TCR library used RNA extracted from PBMCs. V lost 0 bases to trimming and J lost 6 bases, with 11 bases between them. Germline V gene sequence: CDR1 SGHNT, CDR2 YENEEA. This CDR3 spans 14 amino acids. Researchers made TCR beta libraries by using iRepertoire HTBI primers and running Arm-PCR on CDR3 regions. TCRdb passed the multiplex PCR reads through MiXCR, listing each CDR3 protein once. The sample carries 300,000 to 400,000 distinct CDR3 sequences, over 15% recorded once. Findings of the study overall: A greater number of public clonotypes (approximately 2,700) was shared by persistent patients than by new patients (around 970).

Another study also made use of these data, one on T cells in Graves' hyperthyroidism and ophthalmopathy. That report adds: HTBI primers were the set used in a first-round RT-PCR of the TCR CDR3. The authors' 13 V-J model separated ophthalmopathy from stable hyperthyroidism.

The TCR comes from a man in his forties with Graves disease. Sequencing used peripheral blood mononuclear cells (PBMCs), obtained at new diagnosis, from a patient treated with antithyroid drugs. The V call is TRBV11-3, the J call TRBJ1-1; D not resolved. Here the CDR3 DNA reads TGTGCCAGCAGCTTAGATAGGCAGCGCCCTGAAGCTTTCTTT. It encodes CASSLDRQRPEAFF.